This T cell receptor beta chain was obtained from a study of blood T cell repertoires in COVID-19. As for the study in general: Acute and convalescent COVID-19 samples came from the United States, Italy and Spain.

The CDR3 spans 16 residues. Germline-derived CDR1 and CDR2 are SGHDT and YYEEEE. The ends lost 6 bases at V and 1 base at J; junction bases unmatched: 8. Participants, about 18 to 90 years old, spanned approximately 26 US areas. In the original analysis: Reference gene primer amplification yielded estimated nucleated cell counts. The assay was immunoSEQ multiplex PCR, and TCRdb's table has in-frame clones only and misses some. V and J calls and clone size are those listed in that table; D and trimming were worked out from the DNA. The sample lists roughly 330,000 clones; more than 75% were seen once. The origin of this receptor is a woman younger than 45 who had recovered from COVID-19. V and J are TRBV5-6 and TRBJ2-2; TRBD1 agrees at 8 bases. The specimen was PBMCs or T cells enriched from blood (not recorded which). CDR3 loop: CASIRAGTGNTGELFF. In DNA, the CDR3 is TGTGCCAGCATCAGAGCCGGGACAGGGAACACCGGGGAGCTGTTTTTT. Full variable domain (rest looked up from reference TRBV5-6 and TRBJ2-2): DAGVTQSPTHLIKTRGQQVTLRCSPKSGHDTVSWYQQALGQGPQFIFQYYEEEERQRGNFPDRFSGHQFPNYSSELNVNALLLGDSALYLCASIRAGTGNTGELFFGEGSRLTVL.